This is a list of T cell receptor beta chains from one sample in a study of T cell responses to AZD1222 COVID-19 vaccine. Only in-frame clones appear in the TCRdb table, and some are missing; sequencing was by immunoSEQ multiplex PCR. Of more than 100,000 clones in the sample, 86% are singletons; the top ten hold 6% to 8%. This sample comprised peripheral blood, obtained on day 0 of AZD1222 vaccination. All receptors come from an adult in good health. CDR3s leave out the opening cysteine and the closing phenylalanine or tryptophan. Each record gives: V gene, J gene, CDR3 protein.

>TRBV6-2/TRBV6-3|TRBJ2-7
ASSYTKLYEQY
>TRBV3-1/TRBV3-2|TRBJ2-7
ASTPGPWTSGEQY
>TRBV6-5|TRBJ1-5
ASSYGSNQPQH
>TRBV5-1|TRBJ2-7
ASSLLTGRASFSYEQY
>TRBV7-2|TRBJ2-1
ASSRTSGDYNEQF
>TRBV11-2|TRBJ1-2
ASSKWGDYGYT
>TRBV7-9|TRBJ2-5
ASSGGEQETQY
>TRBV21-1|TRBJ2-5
ASSKVGISRQETQY
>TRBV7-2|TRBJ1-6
ASSIPPGEGHSPLH
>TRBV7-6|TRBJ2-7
ASSLTSGGFSYEQY
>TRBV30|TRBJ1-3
AGDRDRGPNSGNTIY
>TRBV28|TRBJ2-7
ASSGPGYEQY
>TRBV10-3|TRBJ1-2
AISEEGNYGYT
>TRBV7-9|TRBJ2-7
ASSPSGAGFYEQY
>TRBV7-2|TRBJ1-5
ASTRQGNQPQH
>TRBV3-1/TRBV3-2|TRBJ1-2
ASSQGSVFLNYGYT
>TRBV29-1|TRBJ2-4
SVRTGGIAKNIQY
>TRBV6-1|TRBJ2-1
ASSESDRDREF
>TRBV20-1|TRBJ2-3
SPWEGQAQY
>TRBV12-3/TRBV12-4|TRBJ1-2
ASSSQVRYGYT
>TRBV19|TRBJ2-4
ATKDRADKNIQY
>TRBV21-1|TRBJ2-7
AGSGPDRTREQY
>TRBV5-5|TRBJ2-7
ASSLSGGAYEQY
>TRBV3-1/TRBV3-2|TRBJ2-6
ASSQAGSGANVLT
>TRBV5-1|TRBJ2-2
ASSPPAGGANTGELF
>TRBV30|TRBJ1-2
AGDRGPGYGYT
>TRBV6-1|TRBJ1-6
ASSEWAGRSPLH
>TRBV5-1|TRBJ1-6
ASSLVGGSEGPLH
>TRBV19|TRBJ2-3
ASSGRGGRDTQY
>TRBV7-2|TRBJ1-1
ASSLAATNTEAF
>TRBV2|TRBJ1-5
ASSEMGGNQPQH
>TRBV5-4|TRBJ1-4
ASSAGGAVTLNEKLF
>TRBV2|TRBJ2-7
ASSVRNDYEQY
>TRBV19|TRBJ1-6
ASSNPYNSPLH
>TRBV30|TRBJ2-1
AWSVLAVLF
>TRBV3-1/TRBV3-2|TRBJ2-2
ASGGAVITGELF
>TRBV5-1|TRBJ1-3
ASSSLGTASGNTIY
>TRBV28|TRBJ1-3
ASSRAMEGWDTIY
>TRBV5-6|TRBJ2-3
ASSLRGGRGDTQY
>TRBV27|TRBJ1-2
ASSSRTAGSYGYT
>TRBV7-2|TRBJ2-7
ASSLLSGEQY
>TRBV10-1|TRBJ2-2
ASSAVLGQGHTGELF
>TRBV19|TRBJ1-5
ATCAGGGSNQPQH
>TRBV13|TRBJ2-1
ASSLASGTPGNEQF
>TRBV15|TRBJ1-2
ATKPTGGSYGYT
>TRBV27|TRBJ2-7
ASSFTGMTYEQY
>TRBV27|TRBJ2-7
ASSPPQLAGGDEQY
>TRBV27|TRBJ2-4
ASSPGTGLAKNIQY
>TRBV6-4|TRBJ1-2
ASSDSGRAGTLDGYT